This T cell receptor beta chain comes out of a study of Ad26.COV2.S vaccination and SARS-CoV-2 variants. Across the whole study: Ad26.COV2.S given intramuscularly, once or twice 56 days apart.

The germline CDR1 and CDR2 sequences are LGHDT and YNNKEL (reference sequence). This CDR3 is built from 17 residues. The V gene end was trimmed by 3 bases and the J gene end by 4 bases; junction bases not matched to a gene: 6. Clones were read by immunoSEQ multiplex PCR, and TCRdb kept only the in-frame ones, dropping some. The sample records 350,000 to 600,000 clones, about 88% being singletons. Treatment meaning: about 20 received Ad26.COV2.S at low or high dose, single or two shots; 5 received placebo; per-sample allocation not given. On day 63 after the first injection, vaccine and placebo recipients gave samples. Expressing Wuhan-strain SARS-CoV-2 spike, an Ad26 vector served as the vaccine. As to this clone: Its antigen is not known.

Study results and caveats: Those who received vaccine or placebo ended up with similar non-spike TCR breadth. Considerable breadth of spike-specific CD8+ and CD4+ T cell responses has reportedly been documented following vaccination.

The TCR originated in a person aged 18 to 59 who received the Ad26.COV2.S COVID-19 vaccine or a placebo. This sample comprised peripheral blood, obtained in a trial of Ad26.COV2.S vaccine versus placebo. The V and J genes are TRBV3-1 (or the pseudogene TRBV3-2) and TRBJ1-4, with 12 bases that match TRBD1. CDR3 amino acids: CASSQRDRGRINEKLFF. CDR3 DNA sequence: TGTGCCAGCAGCCAGAGGGACAGGGGGCGGATTAATGAAAAACTGTTTTTT.